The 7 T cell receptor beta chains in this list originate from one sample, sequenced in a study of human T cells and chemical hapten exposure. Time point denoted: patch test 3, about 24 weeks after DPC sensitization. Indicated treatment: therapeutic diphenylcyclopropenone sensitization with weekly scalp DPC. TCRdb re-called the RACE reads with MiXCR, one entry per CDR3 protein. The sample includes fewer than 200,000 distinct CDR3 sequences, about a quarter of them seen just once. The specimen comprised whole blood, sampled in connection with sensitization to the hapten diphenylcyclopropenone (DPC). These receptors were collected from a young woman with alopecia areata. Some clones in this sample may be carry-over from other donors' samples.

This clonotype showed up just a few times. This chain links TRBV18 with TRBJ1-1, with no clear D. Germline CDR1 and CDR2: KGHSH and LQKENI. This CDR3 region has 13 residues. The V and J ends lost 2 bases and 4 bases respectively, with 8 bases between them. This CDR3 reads CASSPAGGTEAFF. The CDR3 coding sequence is TGTGCCAGCTCACCAGCGGGTGGCACTGAAGCTTTCTTT.

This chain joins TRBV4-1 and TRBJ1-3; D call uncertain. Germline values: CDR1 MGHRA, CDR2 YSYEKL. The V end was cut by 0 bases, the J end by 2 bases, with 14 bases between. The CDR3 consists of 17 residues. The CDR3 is CASSQDPGRIAGNTIYF. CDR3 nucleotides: TGCGCCAGCAGCCAAGATCCGGGCAGAATCGCTGGAAACACCATATATTTT.

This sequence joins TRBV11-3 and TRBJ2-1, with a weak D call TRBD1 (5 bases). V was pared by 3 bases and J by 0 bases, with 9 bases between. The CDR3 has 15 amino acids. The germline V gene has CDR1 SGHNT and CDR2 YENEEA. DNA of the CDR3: TGTGCCAGCAGCTTCAGACAGAGCTCCTACAATGAGCAGTTCTTC. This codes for CASSFRQSSYNEQFF.

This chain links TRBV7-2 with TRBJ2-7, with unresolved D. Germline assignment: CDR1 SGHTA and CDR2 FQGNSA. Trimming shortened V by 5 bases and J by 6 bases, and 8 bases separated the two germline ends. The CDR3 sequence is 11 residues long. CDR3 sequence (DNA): TGTGCCAGCAGCACCGGTCGCGAGCAGTACTTC. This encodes CASSTGREQYF.

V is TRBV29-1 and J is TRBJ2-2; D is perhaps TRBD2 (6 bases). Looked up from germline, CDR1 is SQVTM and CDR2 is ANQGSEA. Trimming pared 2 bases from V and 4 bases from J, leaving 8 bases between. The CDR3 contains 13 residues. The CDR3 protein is CSVERRGTGELFF. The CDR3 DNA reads TGCAGCGTTGAACGGCGGGGCACCGGGGAGCTGTTTTTT.

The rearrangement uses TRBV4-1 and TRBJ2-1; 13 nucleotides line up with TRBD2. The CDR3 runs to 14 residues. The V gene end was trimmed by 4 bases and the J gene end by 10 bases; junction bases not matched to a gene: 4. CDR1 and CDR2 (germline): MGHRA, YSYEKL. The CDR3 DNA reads TGCGCCAGCAGCCCACCGGGACTAGCGGGAGAGCAGTTCTTC. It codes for CASSPPGLAGEQFF.

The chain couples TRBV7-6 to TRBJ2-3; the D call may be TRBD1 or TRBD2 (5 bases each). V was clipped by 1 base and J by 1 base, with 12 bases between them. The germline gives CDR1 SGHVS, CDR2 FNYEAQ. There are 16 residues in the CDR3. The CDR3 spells CASSLETAAGTDTQYF. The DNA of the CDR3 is TGTGCCAGCAGCTTAGAGACAGCGGCCGGCACAGATACGCAGTATTTT. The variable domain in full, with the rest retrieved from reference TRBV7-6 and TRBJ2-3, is GAGVSQSPRYKVTKRGQDVALRCDPISGHVSLYWYRQALGQGPEFLTYFNYEAQQDKSGLPNDRFSAERPEGSISTLTIQRTEQRDSAMYRCASSLETAAGTDTQYFGPGTRLTVL.